This paragraph covers one T cell receptor beta chain sequence. Profiling relied on immunoSEQ multiplex PCR, and the TCRdb table lists in-frame clones only, not all of them. The sample holds about 84,000 clones, around 93% seen once. The CDR3 length is 17 residues. These data are taken from a study of T cell changes during pregnancy in multiple sclerosis. The J gene is TRBJ2-3, the V gene TRBV21-1; whether TRBD1, the table's D call, matches the DNA was not checked. TRBV21-1 is annotated as a pseudogene. The sequences come from peripheral blood, collected in the third trimester of pregnancy. The sequence was collected from a female donor with multiple sclerosis, enrolled in a pregnancy study. The CDR3, as DNA: TGTGCCAGCAGCTGTTCCTCAGTTCCAGGGGACGGAGATACGCAGTATTTT. This codes for CASSCSSVPGDGDTQYF.